The rows below give T cell receptor beta chains drawn from one sample of a study of shared clonotypes between healthy human individuals. This table comes from immunoSEQ multiplex PCR, and its TCRdb copy is limited to in-frame clones, with some not included. Of around 1.5 million clones in the sample, 95% to 99% were seen once. Sequenced input: naive CD4+ T cells sorted from blood. The origin of the receptors is a man in his thirties or forties in good health. CDR3s include the opening cysteine and the closing phenylalanine or tryptophan. D genes are given only for firm matches. Some rows have no size entry. The others give once, few or many, or a class for an expanded clone.

TRBV6-1	NA	once	TRBJ2-1	CASSERILSGTEYNEQFF	TGTGCCAGCAGTGAGAGAATCCTCTCCGGGACGGAGTACAATGAGCAGTTCTTC
TRBV7-2	NA	NA	TRBJ1-3	CASSFSDGSGNTIYF	TGTGCCAGCAGCTTCTCGGACGGCTCTGGAAACACCATATATTTT
TRBV5-1	TRBD1	NA	TRBJ2-2	CASGTGGTTGELFF	TGCGCCAGCGGGACAGGGGGAACCACCGGGGAGCTGTTTTTT
TRBV5-1	TRBD2	NA	TRBJ2-2	CASSRTSTPLLSNTGELFF	TGCGCCAGCAGCCGGACTAGCACTCCTCTGCTATCGAACACCGGGGAGCTGTTTTTT
TRBV7-9	NA	NA	TRBJ1-1	CASSFPHPGQLMNTEAFF	TGTGCCAGCAGCTTCCCTCACCCCGGACAGCTCATGAACACTGAAGCTTTCTTT
TRBV14	TRBD2	NA	TRBJ2-3	CASSQAIVAGSTDTQYF	TGTGCCAGCAGCCAAGCTATTGTAGCGGGAAGCACAGATACGCAGTATTTT
TRBV9	NA	NA	TRBJ2-5	CASSVVSSNDLRETQYF	TGTGCCAGCAGCGTAGTGAGCTCCAACGACCTGCGGGAGACCCAGTACTTC
TRBV2	NA	NA	TRBJ2-5	CASVGQGRTQYF	TGTGCCAGCGTCGGGCAGGGGAGGACCCAGTACTTC
TRBV5-5	NA	NA	TRBJ1-1	CASSLIHGETFF	TGTGCCAGCAGCTTGATACACGGGGAAACTTTCTTT
TRBV13	NA	NA	TRBJ2-3	CASSLRTDTQYF	TGTGCCAGCAGCTTGCGGACAGATACGCAGTATTTT
TRBV5-1	NA	NA	TRBJ1-1	CASSPRPSERTEAFF	TGCGCCAGCAGCCCTAGACCCAGTGAGAGGACTGAAGCTTTCTTT
TRBV7-2	NA	NA	TRBJ1-5	CASSLGVHSNQPQHF	TGTGCCAGCAGCTTAGGCGTTCATAGCAATCAGCCCCAGCATTTT
TRBV30	NA	NA	TRBJ2-1	CAWNKISDEQFF	TGTGCCTGGAATAAAATTAGCGATGAGCAGTTCTTC
TRBV18	TRBD2	NA	TRBJ2-1	CASSLRTSGQFF	TGTGCCAGCTCACTTCGGACTAGCGGGCAGTTCTTC
TRBV5-8	NA	NA	TRBJ2-1	CASSLYADPRHNEQFF	TGTGCCAGCAGCTTGTATGCGGACCCCAGACACAATGAGCAGTTCTTC
TRBV9	NA	NA	TRBJ1-1	CASSIRDGLGAFF	TGTGCCAGCAGCATCCGGGACGGCCTTGGAGCTTTCTTT